A single T cell receptor beta chain is shown here with its context. Its specificity is unknown. This entry belongs to a study of T cell responses to AZD1222 COVID-19 vaccine. Study findings and constraints: White British donors predominated, females outnumbered males, and clonal diversity was possibly underestimated. Rises in breadth and depth of Spike-specific TCRs came after two AZD1222 doses.

Data came from immunoSEQ multiplex PCR; TCRdb stores just in-frame clones and leaves some out. The table shows about 190,000 clones, with more than 90% occurring only once. V was pared by 1 base and J by 6 bases, with 4 bases of the junction left unmatched. CDR1 is SGHRS and CDR2 is YFSETQ in the germline V gene. The CDR3 has 15 residues. The chain couples TRBV5-1 to TRBJ2-7, with 13 positions matching TRBD2. This TCR derives from an adult who received the MenACWY meningococcal vaccine as a control. Sample: peripheral blood, taken 28 days after the second dose of the MenACWY control vaccine. As DNA, the CDR3 is TGCGCCAGCAGCTTGACCGGGACTAGCGGGATCGAGCAGTACTTC. This sequence encodes CASSLTGTSGIEQYF.